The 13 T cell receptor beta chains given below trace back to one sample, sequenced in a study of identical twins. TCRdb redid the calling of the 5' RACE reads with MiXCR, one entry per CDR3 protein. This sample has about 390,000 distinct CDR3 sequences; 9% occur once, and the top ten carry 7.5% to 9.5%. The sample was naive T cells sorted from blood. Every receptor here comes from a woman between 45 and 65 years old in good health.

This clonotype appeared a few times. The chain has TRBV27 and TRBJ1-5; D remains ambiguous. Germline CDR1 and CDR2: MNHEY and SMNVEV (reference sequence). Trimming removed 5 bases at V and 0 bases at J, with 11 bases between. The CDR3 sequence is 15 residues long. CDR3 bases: TGTGCCAGCAGTAATAGGTTCAATAGCAATCAGCCCCAGCATTTT. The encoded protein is CASSNRFNSNQPQHF.

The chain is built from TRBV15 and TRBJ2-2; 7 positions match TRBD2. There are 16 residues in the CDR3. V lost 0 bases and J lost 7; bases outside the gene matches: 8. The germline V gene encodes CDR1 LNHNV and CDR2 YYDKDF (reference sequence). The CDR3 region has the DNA TGTGCCACCAGCAGAGAAGGGAGGGTGCAAGGCGGGGAGCTGTTTTTT. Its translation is CATSREGRVQGGELFF.

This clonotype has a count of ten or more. DNA of the CDR3: TGTGCCAGCAGGGAAGACGGTTCGCGCAATCAGCCCCAGCATTTT. It is translated as CASREDGSRNQPQHF. The V call is TRBV12-3 or TRBV12-4, the J call TRBJ1-5; D gene ambiguous. V shed 6 bases and J shed 2 bases, with 14 bases lying between them. CDR3 length equals 15 residues.

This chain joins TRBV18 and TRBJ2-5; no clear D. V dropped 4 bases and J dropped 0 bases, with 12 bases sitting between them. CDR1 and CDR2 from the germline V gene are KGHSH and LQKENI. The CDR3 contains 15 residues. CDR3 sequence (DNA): TGTGCCAGCTCACTTAACACACAATACCAAGAGACCCAGTACTTC. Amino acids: CASSLNTQYQETQYF. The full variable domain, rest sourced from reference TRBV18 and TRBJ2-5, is NAGVMQNPRHLVRRRGQEARLRCSPMKGHSHVYWYRQLPEEGLKFMVYLQKENIIDESGMPKERFSAEFPKEGPSILRIQQVVRGDSAAYFCASSLNTQYQETQYFGPGTRLLVL.

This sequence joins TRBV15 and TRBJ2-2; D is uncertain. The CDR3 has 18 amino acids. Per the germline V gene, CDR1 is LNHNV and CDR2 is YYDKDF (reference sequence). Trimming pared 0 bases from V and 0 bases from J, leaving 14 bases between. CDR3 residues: CATSRDHSRAPNTGELFF. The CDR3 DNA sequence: TGTGCCACCAGCAGAGATCACTCCAGAGCTCCGAACACCGGGGAGCTGTTTTTT.

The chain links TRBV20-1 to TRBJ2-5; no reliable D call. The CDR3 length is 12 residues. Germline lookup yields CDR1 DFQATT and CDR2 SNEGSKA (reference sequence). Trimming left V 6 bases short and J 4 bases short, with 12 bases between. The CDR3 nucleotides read TGCAGTGCCAAAGGGATACGAGAGACCCAGTACTTC. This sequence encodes CSAKGIRETQYF.

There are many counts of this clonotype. CDR3 amino acids: CASSLKGDGGMNTEAFF. Here the CDR3 DNA reads TGCGCCAGCAGCTTGAAAGGGGACGGAGGTATGAACACTGAAGCTTTCTTT. The V gene is TRBV5-1, the J gene TRBJ1-1; TRBD1 is a possible D gene (5 bases). Trimming removed 1 base at V and 0 bases at J, with 16 bases between. The CDR3 has 17 residues. Germline assignment: CDR1 SGHRS and CDR2 YFSETQ.

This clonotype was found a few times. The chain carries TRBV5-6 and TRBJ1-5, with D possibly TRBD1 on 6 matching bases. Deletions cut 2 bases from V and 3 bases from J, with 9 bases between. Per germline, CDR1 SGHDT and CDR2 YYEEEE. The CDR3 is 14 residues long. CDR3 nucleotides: TGTGCCAGCAGCTTCGGACAGATCAATCAGCCCCAGCATTTT. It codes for CASSFGQINQPQHF. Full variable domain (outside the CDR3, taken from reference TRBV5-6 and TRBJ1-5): DAGVTQSPTHLIKTRGQQVTLRCSPKSGHDTVSWYQQALGQGPQFIFQYYEEEERQRGNFPDRFSGHQFPNYSSELNVNALLLGDSALYLCASSFGQINQPQHFGDGTRLSIL.

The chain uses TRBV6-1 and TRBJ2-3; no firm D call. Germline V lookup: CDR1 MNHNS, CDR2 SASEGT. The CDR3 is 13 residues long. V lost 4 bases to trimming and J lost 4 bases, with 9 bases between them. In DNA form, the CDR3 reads TGTGCCAGCAGTGCGGTTTGGGCAGATACGCAGTATTTT. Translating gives CASSAVWADTQYF.

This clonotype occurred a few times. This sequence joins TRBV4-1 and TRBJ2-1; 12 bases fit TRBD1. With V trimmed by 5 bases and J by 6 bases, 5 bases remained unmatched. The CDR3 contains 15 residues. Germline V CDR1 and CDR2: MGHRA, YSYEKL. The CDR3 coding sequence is TGCGCCAGCAGCACCCGGGACAGGGGGCTCAATGAGCAGTTCTTC. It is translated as CASSTRDRGLNEQFF.

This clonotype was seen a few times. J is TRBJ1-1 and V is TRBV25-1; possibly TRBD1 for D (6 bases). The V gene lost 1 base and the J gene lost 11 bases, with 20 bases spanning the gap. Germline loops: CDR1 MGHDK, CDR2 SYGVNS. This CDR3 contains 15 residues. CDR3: CASSEWAGVASGAFF. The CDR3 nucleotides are TGTGCCAGCAGTGAATGGGCAGGGGTTGCTTCGGGGGCTTTCTTT.

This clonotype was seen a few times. This chain's CDR3 is CATSDQDRVLQPQHF. The CDR3 DNA sequence: TGTGCCACCAGTGACCAGGACAGGGTTTTACAGCCCCAGCATTTT. V usage is TRBV24-1 and J usage is TRBJ1-5, with 8 nucleotides matching TRBD1. V lost 4 bases to trimming and J lost 7 bases; unmatched junction nucleotides: 8. The CDR3 loop spans 15 amino acids. The germline gives CDR1 KGHDR, CDR2 SFDVKD.

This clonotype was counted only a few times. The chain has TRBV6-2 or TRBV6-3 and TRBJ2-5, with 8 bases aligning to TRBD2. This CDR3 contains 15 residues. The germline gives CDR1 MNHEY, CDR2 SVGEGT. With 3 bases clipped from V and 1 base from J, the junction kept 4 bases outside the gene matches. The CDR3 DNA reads TGTGCCAGCAGTTATTTTACTAGCGGCCAAGAGACCCAGTACTTC. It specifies CASSYFTSGQETQYF.